This T cell receptor (beta chain) was sequenced for a study of blood T cell repertoires in COVID-19. Trimming cost V 4 bases and J 2 bases, with 12 bases left between them. Germline-derived CDR1 and CDR2 are SQVTM and ANQGSEA. CDR3 length equals 13 residues. Clones were read by immunoSEQ multiplex PCR, and TCRdb kept only the in-frame ones, dropping some. The data show 300,000 to 450,000 clones, about 90% seen once. This chain uses TRBV29-1 with TRBJ2-7, with a tentative D call TRBD2 (7 bases). This TCR came from a woman aged 55-70 years with COVID-19, enrolled during active disease. Source material: peripheral blood. The CDR3 loop is CSVGRGQAYEQYF. The CDR3 DNA follows: TGCAGCGTTGGGCGGGGGCAGGCCTACGAGCAGTACTTC.